This T cell receptor (beta chain) was captured by sequencing in a study of T cells in Graves' hyperthyroidism and ophthalmopathy. Findings and caveats of the study: Before onset, by a median of approximately 6.8 months, the model predicted ophthalmopathy.

This clonotype was counted at least ten times. Its target is not known. Investigators excluded patients with uncontrolled infection, other autoimmune disease, pregnancy or lactation. Each diagnosis drew on symptoms, thyroxine, TRAb, thyroid ultrasound and orbital computed tomography findings. Template material for amplifying TCR beta CDR3 regions consisted of RNA transcripts. A first-round RT-PCR of the TCR CDR3 used the HTBI primer set. From the multiplex PCR reads, TCRdb called clonotypes with MiXCR, one entry per CDR3 protein. The repertoire consists of fewer than 700,000 distinct CDR3 sequences, with roughly 18% occurring once and the leading ten covering around 17%. This TCR was sampled from a woman younger than 30 with Graves' ophthalmopathy. The sequencing input was blood.

Here the CDR3 reads CASSSSANYGYTF. DNA for the CDR3: TGTGCCAGCAGTTCTTCAGCTAACTATGGCTACACCTTC. The chain combines TRBV28 with TRBJ1-2; D gene unclear. V was pared by 4 bases and J by 0 bases, with 6 bases between. CDR3 length: 13 amino acids. Germline V CDR1 and CDR2: MDHEN, SYDVKM.